This TCR beta chain was captured by sequencing in a study of control samples from healthy donors and cancer patients. The data were produced by immunoSEQ multiplex PCR, yet TCRdb's version contains in-frame clones alone and is incomplete. This table holds approximately 82,000 clones, more than 75% found once. Trimming pared 0 bases from V and 9 bases from J, leaving 14 bases between. The CDR3 has 14 amino acids. Germline V lookup: CDR1 LGHNA, CDR2 YSLEER. The sequence was obtained from a man over 45 in good health. The sample taken for sequencing was blood. The chain employs TRBV4-3 and TRBJ1-2; TRBD1 might be the D (6 bases). The DNA of the CDR3 is TGCGCCAGCAGCCAAGATCTGACAGGTGGACGCTACACCTTC. Amino acid sequence: CASSQDLTGGRYTF.